Presented here are 3 T cell receptor beta chains from one specimen sequenced in a study of blood T cell repertoires in COVID-19. Produced via immunoSEQ multiplex PCR; TCRdb's table is partial and in-frame only. The sample has 55,000 or so clones, more than 70% seen once; the top ten hold roughly 8.4%. Sequenced sample: peripheral blood. These receptors were obtained from a man aged 55 to 70 with active COVID-19.

This chain links TRBV10-3 with TRBJ1-1, with D unclear. From germline, CDR1 is ENHRY and CDR2 SYGVKD. V lost 6 bases, J lost 0 bases, and 14 bases lay in between. This CDR3 is built from 15 residues. CDR3 residues: CAIRSPLLMNTEAFF. The CDR3 DNA is TGTGCCATCAGGAGCCCTCTACTCATGAACACTGAAGCTTTCTTT.

The chain links TRBV5-1 to TRBJ2-1; 10 nucleotides match TRBD2. Germline trimming cut 5 bases from V and 8 bases from J; bases unmatched to any gene: 16. The CDR3 has 17 residues. Germline V gene data show CDR1 as SGHRS and CDR2 as YFSETQ. In DNA form, the CDR3 reads TGCGCCAGCAGTCACTCCCTAACTAGCGGGAAGGAGGATGAGCAGTTCTTC. Its protein product is CASSHSLTSGKEDEQFF.

The chain uses TRBV6-6 and TRBJ2-2; 8 nucleotides line up with TRBD2. The CDR3 has 16 residues. V lost 6 bases to trimming and J lost 7 bases; unmatched junction nucleotides: 13. Germline CDR1 reads MNHNY; CDR2 reads SVGAGI (reference sequence). CDR3 DNA sequence: TGTGCCAGCAGACGGATCCAGCGGGAGAGGGGCGGGGAGCTGTTTTTT. It encodes CASRRIQRERGGELFF.